This T cell receptor (beta chain) was found in a study of vaccination and CD4 T cells after COVID-19. This CDR3 spans 13 amino acids. Germline assignment: CDR1 LNHNV and CDR2 YYDKDF (reference sequence). With the Oncomine TCR Beta short-read assay, DNA from cultured CD4+ T cells was sequenced. Genomic DNA was taken out of cultured CD4+ T cells by extraction. TCRdb ran MiXCR on the PCR reads and lists one entry per CDR3 protein. This sample yields roughly 20,000 distinct CDR3 sequences, of which around 52% are seen a single time; about 8.9% belongs to the top ten. Findings and limits, study-wide: The researchers studied relatively few convalescent patients and omitted early post-infection timepoints. Among convalescent patients, a median 86.3% of reactive clones emerged only after vaccination. From about 20 to 38, the median of SARS-CoV-2-reactive clonotypes rose without reaching significance.

Turning to this clonotype: The antigen is unknown. One junction end does not reproduce the germline sequence, and a read error may be involved.

The sample's treatment: roughly ten-day PBMC culture with coronavirus spike peptide pools or control peptides (ViraFEST assay). The chain is built from TRBV15 and TRBJ1-6; D uncertain. The TCR originated in a human donor who had recovered from COVID-19. Sequencing was done on a sample of CD4+ T cells from blood, cultured in vitro. CDR3 residues: CATNRVPDSPLHF. The CDR3 region has the DNA TGTGCCACCAACAGAGTCCCAGATTCACCCCTCCACTTT.